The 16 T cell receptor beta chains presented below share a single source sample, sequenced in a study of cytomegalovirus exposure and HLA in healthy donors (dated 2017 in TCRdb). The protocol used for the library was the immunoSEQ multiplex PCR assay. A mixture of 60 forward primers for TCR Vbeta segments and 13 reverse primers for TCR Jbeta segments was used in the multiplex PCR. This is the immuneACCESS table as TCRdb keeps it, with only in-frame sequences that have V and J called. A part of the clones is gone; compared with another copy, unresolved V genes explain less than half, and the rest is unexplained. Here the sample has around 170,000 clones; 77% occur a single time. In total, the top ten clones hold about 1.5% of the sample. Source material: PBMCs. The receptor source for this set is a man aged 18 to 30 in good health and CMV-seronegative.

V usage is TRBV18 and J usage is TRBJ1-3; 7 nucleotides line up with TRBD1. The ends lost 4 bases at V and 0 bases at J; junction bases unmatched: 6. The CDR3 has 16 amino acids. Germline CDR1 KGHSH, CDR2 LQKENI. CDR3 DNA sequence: TGTGCCAGCTCACTACAGACAGGGTTCTCTGGAAACACCATATATTTT. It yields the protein CASSLQTGFSGNTIYF.

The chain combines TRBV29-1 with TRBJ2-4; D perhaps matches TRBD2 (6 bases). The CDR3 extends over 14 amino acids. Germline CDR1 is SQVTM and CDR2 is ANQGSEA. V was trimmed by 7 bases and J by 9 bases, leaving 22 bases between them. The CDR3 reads CSASGTRESGIQYF. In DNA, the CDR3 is TGCAGCGCCTCCGGGACCCGGGAGAGCGGCATTCAGTACTTC.

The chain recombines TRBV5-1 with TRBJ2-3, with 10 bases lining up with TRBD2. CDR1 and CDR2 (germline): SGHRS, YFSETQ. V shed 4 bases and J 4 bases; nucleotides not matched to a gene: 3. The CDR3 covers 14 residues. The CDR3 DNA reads TGCGCCAGCAGCCCGGGGACTAGCGCAGATACGCAGTATTTT. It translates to CASSPGTSADTQYF.

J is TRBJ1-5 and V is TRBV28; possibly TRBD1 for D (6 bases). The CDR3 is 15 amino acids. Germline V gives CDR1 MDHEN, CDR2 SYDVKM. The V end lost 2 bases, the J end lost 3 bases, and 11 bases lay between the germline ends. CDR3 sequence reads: CASSLTRGPNQPQHF. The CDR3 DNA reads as TGTGCCAGCAGTTTAACCAGGGGACCCAATCAGCCCCAGCATTTT.

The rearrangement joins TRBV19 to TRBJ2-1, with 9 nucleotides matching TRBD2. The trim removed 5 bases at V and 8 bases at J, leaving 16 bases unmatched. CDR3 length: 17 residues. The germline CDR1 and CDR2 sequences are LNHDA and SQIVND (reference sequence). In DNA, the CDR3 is TGTGCCAGTAGTCCCTTTTTGGCTAGCGGGAATTTGGATGAGCAGTTCTTC. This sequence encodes CASSPFLASGNLDEQFF. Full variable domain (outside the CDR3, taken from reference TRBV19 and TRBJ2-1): DGGITQSPKYLFRKEGQNVTLSCEQNLNHDAMYWYRQDPGQGLRLIYYSQIVNDFQKGDIAEGYSVSREKKESFPLTVTSAQKNPTAFYLCASSPFLASGNLDEQFFGPGTRLTVL.

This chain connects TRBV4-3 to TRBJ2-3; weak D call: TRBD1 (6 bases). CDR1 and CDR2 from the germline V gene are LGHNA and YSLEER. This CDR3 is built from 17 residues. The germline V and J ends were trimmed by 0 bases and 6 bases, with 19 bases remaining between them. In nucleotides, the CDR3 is TGCGCCAGCAGCCAAGATTGGGAGTTCACAGGGTCCGATACGCAGTATTTT. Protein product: CASSQDWEFTGSDTQYF.

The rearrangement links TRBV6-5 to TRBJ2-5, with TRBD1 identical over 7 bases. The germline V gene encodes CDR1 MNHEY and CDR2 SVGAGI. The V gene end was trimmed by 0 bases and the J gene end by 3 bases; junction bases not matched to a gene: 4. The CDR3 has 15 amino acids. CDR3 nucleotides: TGTGCCAGCAGTTACTCCTACAGGGGCGAAGAGACCCAGTACTTC. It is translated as CASSYSYRGEETQYF.

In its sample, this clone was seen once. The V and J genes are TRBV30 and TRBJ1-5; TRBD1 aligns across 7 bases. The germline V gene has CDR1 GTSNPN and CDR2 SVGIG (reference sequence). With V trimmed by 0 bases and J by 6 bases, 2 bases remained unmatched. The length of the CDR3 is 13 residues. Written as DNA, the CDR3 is TGTGCCTGGAGTGTAGGGGGCGGTCAGCCCCAGCATTTT. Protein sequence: CAWSVGGGQPQHF.

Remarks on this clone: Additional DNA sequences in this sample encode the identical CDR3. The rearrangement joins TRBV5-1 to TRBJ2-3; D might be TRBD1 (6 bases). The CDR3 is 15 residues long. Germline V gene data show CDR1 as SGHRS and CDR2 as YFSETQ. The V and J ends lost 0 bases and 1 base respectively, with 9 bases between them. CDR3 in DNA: TGCGCCAGCAGCTTGGGCAGGGGTGGCACAGATACGCAGTATTTT. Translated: CASSLGRGGTDTQYF.

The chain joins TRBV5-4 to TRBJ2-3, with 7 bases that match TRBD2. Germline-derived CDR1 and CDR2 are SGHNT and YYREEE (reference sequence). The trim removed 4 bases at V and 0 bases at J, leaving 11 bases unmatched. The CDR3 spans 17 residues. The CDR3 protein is CASSPKSSGTSTDTQYF. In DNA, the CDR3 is TGTGCCAGCAGCCCTAAGTCAAGCGGGACTAGCACAGATACGCAGTATTTT.

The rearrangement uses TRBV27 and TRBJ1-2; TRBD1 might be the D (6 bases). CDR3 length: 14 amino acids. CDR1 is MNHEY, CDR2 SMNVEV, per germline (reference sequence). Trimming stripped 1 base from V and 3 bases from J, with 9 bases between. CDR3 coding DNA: TGTGCCAGCAGTTTATTCGCAGGGGACTATGGCTACACCTTC. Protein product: CASSLFAGDYGYTF.

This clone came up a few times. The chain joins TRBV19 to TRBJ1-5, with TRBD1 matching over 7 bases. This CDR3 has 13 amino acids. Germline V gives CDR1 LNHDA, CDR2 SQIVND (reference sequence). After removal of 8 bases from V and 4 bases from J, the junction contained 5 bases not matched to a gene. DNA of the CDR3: TGTGCCAGTTCGACAGGGTGGAATCAGCCCCAGCATTTT. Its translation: CASSTGWNQPQHF. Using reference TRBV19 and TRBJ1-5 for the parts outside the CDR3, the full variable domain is DGGITQSPKYLFRKEGQNVTLSCEQNLNHDAMYWYRQDPGQGLRLIYYSQIVNDFQKGDIAEGYSVSREKKESFPLTVTSAQKNPTAFYLCASSTGWNQPQHFGDGTRLSIL.

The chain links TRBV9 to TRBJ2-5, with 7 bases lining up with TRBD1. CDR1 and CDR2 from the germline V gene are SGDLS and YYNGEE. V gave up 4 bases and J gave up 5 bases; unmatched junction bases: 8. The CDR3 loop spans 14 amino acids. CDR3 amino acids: CASSKQGKSETQYF. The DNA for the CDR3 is TGTGCCAGCAGCAAACAGGGGAAATCGGAGACCCAGTACTTC.

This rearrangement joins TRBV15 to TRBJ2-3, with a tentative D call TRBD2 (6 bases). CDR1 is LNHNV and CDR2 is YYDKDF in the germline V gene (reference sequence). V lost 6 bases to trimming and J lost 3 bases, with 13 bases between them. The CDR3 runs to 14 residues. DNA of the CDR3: TGTGCCACCAGTCAGGCGGGGAGGACAGATACGCAGTATTTT. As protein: CATSQAGRTDTQYF.

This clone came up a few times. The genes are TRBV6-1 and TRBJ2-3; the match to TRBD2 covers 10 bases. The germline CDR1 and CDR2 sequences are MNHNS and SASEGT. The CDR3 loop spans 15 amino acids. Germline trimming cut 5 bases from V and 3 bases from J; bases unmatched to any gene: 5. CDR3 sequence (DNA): TGTGCCAGCAGTCGAGCGGGAGGGGCAACAGATACGCAGTATTTT. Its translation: CASSRAGGATDTQYF.

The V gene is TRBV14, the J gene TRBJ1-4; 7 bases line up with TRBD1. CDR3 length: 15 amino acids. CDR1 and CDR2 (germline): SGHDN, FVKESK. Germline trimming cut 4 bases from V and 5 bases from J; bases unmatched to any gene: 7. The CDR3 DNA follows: TGTGCCAGCAGCCCGCTGACAGGGATAAATGAAAAACTGTTTTTT. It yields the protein CASSPLTGINEKLFF.